This TCR beta chain was sequenced for a study of blood T cells in healthy people across ages. Germline V gene data show CDR1 as GTSNPN and CDR2 as SVGIG (reference sequence). This CDR3 is 18 amino acids long. V lost 0 bases and J 0 bases, leaving 15 bases between the germline ends. Every sample had a minimum of 6.5 million PBMCs isolated. The authors ran a second PCR of roughly 6 to 11 cycles using a sample-barcoded 5' primer and a J-beta primer mix. Every cDNA molecule bore a tag from a template-switch adaptor containing 12 random nucleotides. TCRdb processed the 5' RACE reads anew with MiXCR; each CDR3 protein has one entry. Found here are roughly 1.7 million distinct CDR3 sequences, 30% to 40% of them singletons; the top ten hold approximately 10%.

The sample consisted of blood. This TCR was recovered from a woman in her thirties in good health. The J gene is TRBJ1-6, the V gene TRBV30; the D is unclear. CDR3 coding DNA: TGTGCCTGGAGTGTACGAGGACGATCGGGCTCCTATAATTCACCCCTCCACTTT. It is translated as CAWSVRGRSGSYNSPLHF.